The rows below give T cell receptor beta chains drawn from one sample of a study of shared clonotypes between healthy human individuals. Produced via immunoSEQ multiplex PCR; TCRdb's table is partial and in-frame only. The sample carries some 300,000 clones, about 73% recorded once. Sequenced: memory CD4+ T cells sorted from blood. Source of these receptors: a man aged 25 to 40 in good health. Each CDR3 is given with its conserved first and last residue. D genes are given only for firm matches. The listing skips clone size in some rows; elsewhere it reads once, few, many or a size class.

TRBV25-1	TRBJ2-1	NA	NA	CASRNSTVHNEQFF	TGTGCCAGCAGAAATTCCACAGTGCACAATGAGCAGTTCTTC
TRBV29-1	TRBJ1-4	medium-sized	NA	CSARTPTNEKLFF	TGCAGCGCCAGGACACCAACTAATGAAAAACTGTTTTTT
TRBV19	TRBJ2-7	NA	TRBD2	CASSRGGFYEQYF	TGTGCCAGTTCCCGGGGAGGGTTCTACGAGCAGTACTTC
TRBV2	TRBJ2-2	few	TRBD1	CASRTDRGRTGELFF	TGTGCCAGCAGAACCGACAGGGGGCGGACCGGGGAGCTGTTTTTT
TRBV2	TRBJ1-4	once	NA	CASSRVLTNEKLFF	TGTGCCAGCTCCAGGGTCCTAACTAATGAAAAACTGTTTTTT
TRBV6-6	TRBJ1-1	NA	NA	CASSYALRTENTEAFF	TGTGCCAGCAGTTATGCCTTAAGGACTGAGAACACTGAAGCTTTCTTT
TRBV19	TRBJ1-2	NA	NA	CATQTVPSVGYGYTF	TGTGCCACCCAAACCGTTCCTAGTGTCGGCTATGGCTACACCTTC
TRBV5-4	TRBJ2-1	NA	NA	CASSLTGDTYNEQFF	TGTGCCAGCAGCTTGACGGGCGACACATACAATGAGCAGTTCTTC
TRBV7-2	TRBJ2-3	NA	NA	CASSFQRSGDTQYF	TGTGCCAGCAGCTTTCAGCGGAGTGGGGATACGCAGTATTTT
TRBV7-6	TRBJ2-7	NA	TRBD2	CASSWPGLAGGPSSYEQYF	TGTGCCAGCAGCTGGCCGGGACTAGCGGGAGGCCCATCCTCCTACGAGCAGTACTTC
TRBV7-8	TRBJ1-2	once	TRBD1	CASSIGTDSYGYTF	TGTGCCAGCAGCATCGGGACAGACTCCTATGGCTACACCTTC
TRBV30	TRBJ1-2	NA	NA	CAWARLEGYGYTF	TGTGCCTGGGCGCGTCTGGAGGGCTATGGCTACACCTTC
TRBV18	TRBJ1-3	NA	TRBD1	CASSPRDREGGNTIYF	TGTGCCAGCTCACCACGCGACAGGGAGGGAGGAAACACCATATATTTT
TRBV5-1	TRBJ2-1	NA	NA	CASSLAGSNEQFF	TGCGCCAGCAGCTTAGCCGGGTCTAATGAGCAGTTCTTC
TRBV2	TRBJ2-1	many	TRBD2	CASSEVGGASGSIKFF	TGTGCCAGCAGTGAAGTCGGCGGCGCTAGCGGGAGTATCAAGTTCTTC
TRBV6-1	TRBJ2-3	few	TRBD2	CASSGLAGADTQYF	TGTGCCAGCAGTGGACTAGCGGGAGCAGATACGCAGTATTTT
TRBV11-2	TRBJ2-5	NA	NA	CASSPSGKTQYF	TGTGCCAGCAGCCCTTCGGGGAAGACCCAGTACTTC
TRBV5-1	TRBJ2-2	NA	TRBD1	CASSVDRANTGELFF	TGCGCCAGCAGCGTAGACAGGGCGAACACCGGGGAGCTGTTTTTT
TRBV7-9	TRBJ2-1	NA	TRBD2	CASRTILAGLYNEQFF	TGTGCCAGCAGGACCATACTAGCGGGCTTGTACAATGAGCAGTTCTTC
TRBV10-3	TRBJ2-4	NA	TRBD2	CAISESLGLAGAGAKNIQYF	TGTGCCATCAGTGAGTCACTTGGACTAGCGGGAGCCGGGGCCAAAAACATTCAGTACTTC
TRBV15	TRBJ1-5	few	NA	CATSPRSEGPQHF	TGTGCCACCAGCCCCCGTTCGGAGGGGCCCCAGCATTTT
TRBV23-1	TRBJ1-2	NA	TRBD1	CASSHPGTGGVDHYGYTF	TGCGCCAGCAGTCACCCCGGGACAGGGGGCGTGGACCATTATGGCTACACCTTC
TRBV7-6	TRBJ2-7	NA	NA	CASSSPRGRTPRQYF	TGTGCCAGCAGCTCCCCTCGTGGCAGAACTCCTCGGCAGTACTTC
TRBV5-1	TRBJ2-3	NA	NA	CASGRTGADTQYF	TGCGCCAGCGGGAGGACCGGGGCAGATACGCAGTATTTT
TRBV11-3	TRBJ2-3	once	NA	CASSGPRGTTDTQYF	TGTGCCAGCAGTGGGCCCCGGGGCACCACAGATACGCAGTATTTT
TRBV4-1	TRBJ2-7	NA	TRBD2	CASSQTSGSVYEQYF	TGCGCCAGCAGCCAAACTAGCGGGAGTGTCTACGAGCAGTACTTC
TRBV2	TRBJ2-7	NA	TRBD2	CASSRNSGSGTSSYYEQYF	TGTGCCAGCAGCCGTAACTCGGGGAGCGGGACTTCCTCCTACTACGAGCAGTACTTC
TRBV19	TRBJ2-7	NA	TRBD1	CASSGRDRGIHEQYF	TGTGCCAGTAGTGGCCGGGACAGGGGTATCCACGAGCAGTACTTC
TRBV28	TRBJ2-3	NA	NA	CAEGPGSTDTQYF	TGTGCCGAAGGTCCGGGGAGCACAGATACGCAGTATTTT
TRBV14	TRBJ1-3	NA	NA	CASSQEVGRWSGNTIYF	TGTGCCAGCAGCCAAGAAGTCGGACGCTGGTCTGGAAACACCATATATTTT
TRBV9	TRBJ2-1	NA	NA	CASSRAGQNEQFF	TGTGCCAGCAGCAGAGCGGGACAGAATGAGCAGTTCTTC
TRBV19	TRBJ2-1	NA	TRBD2	CASTHRTSFNEQFF	TGTGCCAGTACCCATCGGACTAGCTTCAATGAGCAGTTCTTC